These 5 T cell receptor beta chains came from one sample sequenced in a study of T cell changes during pregnancy in multiple sclerosis. The repertoire was sequenced with immunoSEQ multiplex PCR; TCRdb's copy has only in-frame clones and lacks some. Altogether around 58,000 clones are present, 91% being singletons, with the ten largest covering about 0.49%. The sequencing used CD4+ T cells from peripheral blood mononuclear cells, collected after pregnancy. These receptors all come from a female donor in good health, enrolled as a control in a pregnancy study.

This chain joins TRBV5-8 and TRBJ2-7; 8 nucleotides align to TRBD2. V shed 1 base and J 2 bases; nucleotides not matched to a gene: 8. Germline CDR1 reads SGHTS; CDR2 reads YDEGEE. CDR3 length: 16 amino acids. DNA of the CDR3: TGTGCCAGCAGCTTGCGGAATAGCGGGACCACCTACGAGCAGTACTTC. Its protein product is CASSLRNSGTTYEQYF.

The chain has TRBV15 and TRBJ2-5; possible D gene TRBD1, 7 bases. Germline CDR1 LNHNV, CDR2 YYDKDF (reference sequence). The CDR3 contains 16 residues. Trimming removed 3 bases at V and 0 bases at J, with 14 bases between. The CDR3 reads CATSSTGDLYQETQYF. Written as DNA, the CDR3 is TGTGCCACCAGCAGTACAGGGGACTTGTACCAAGAGACCCAGTACTTC.

The gene calls are TRBV2 and TRBJ1-2; 7 bases fit TRBD1. Germline loops: CDR1 SNHLY, CDR2 FYNNEI. The CDR3 consists of 14 residues. J was trimmed by 5 bases and V by 6 bases; bases with no gene match: 9. CDR3 nucleotide sequence: TGTGCCAGCAGGAGCGACAGGGACGGGTATGGCTACACCTTC. Amino acids: CASRSDRDGYGYTF. Drawing the rest from reference TRBV2 and TRBJ1-2, the complete variable domain is EPEVTQTPSHQVTQMGQEVILRCVPISNHLYFYWYRQILGQKVEFLVSFYNNEISEKSEIFDDQFSVERPDGSNFTLKIRSTKLEDSAMYFCASRSDRDGYGYTFGSGTRLTVV.

The chain has TRBV29-1 and TRBJ2-6, with D uncertain. Per the germline V gene, CDR1 is SQVTM and CDR2 is ANQGSEA. V lost 2 bases, J lost 0 bases, and 5 bases lay in between. The CDR3 is 14 amino acids. The CDR3 nucleotides read TGCAGCGTTGAACTTAACTCTGGGGCCAACGTCCTGACTTTC. Protein sequence: CSVELNSGANVLTF.

The chain employs TRBV11-2 and TRBJ2-5, with 11 bases lining up with TRBD2. This CDR3 spans 17 amino acids. Germline trimming cut 2 bases from V and 0 bases from J; bases unmatched to any gene: 5. Per the germline V gene, CDR1 is SGHAT and CDR2 is FQNNGV. The CDR3 loop reads CASSLFRGLADQETQYF. In nucleotides, the CDR3 is TGTGCCAGCAGCTTATTTAGGGGACTAGCGGACCAAGAGACCCAGTACTTC.